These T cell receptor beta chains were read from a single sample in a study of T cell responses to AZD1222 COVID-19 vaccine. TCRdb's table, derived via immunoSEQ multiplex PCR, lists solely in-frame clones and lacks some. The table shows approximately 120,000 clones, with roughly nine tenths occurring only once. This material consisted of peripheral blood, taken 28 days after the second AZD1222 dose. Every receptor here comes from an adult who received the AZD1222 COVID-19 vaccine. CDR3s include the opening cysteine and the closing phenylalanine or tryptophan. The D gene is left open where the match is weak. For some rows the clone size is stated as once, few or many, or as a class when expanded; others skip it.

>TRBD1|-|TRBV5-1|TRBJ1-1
CASSLQGRTEAFF
TGCGCCAGCAGCTTACAGGGGAGGACTGAAGCTTTCTTT
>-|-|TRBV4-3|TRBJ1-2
CASSQEVNSQRWGYTF
TGCGCCAGCAGCCAAGAGGTGAACAGCCAACGGTGGGGCTACACCTTC
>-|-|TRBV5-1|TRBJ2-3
CASSLFGVVGVADTQYF
TGCGCCAGCAGCTTGTTCGGCGTGGTGGGAGTGGCAGATACGCAGTATTTT
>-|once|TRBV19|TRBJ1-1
CASKEHMNTEAFF
TGTGCCAGTAAGGAACATATGAACACTGAAGCTTTCTTT
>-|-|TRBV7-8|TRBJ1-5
CASSLRITQPQHF
TGTGCCAGCAGCTTAAGGATCACCCAGCCCCAGCATTTT
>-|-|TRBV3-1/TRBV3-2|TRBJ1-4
CASSQVGGTNEKLFF
TGTGCCAGCAGCCAAGTCGGTGGCACGAATGAAAAACTGTTTTTT
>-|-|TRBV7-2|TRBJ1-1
CASRTQTGNTEAFF
TGTGCCAGCAGGACTCAGACGGGGAACACTGAAGCTTTCTTT
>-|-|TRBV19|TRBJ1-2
CASTLTRSFGYTF
TGTGCCAGTACCCTCACGCGAAGTTTCGGCTACACCTTC
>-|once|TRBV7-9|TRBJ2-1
CASSLGGSYNEQFF
TGTGCCAGCAGCCTCGGGGGTTCCTACAATGAGCAGTTCTTC
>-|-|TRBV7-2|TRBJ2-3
CASSLGLEDTQYF
TGTGCCAGCAGCTTAGGGCTAGAAGATACGCAGTATTTT
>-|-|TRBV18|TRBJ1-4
CASSPDRSEKLFF
TGTGCCAGCTCACCAGACAGAAGTGAAAAACTGTTTTTT
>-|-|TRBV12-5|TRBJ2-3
CASGLGEGSDTQYF
TGTGCTAGTGGTTTGGGCGAGGGTTCAGATACGCAGTATTTT
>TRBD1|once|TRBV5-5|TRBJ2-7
CASGAGTGEVEQYF
TGTGCCAGCGGCGCCGGGACAGGGGAGGTCGAGCAGTACTTC
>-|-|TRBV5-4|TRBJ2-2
CASSLGQNTGELFF
TGTGCCAGCAGCTTGGGACAGAACACCGGGGAGCTGTTTTTT
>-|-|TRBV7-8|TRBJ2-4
CASSLAGENIQYF
TGTGCCAGCAGCTTAGCGGGCGAAAACATTCAGTACTTC
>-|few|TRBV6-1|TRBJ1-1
CASSEGAHTEAFF
TGTGCCAGCAGTGAGGGGGCGCACACTGAAGCTTTCTTT
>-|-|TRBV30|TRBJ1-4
CAWTVGVREKLFF
TGTGCCTGGACAGTGGGGGTTCGGGAAAAACTGTTTTTT
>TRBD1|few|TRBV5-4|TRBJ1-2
CASSWGGTEGYTF
TGTGCCAGCAGCTGGGGGGGGACAGAGGGCTACACCTTC
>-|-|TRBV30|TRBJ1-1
CAWSTKTLDKNTEAFF
TGTGCCTGGAGTACCAAAACCTTGGACAAGAACACTGAAGCTTTCTTT
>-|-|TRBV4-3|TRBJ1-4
CASSQGEKLFF
TGCGCCAGCAGCCAAGGTGAAAAACTGTTTTTT
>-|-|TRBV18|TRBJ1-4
CASSPRDPGATNEKLFF
TGTGCCAGCTCCCCCCGGGACCCTGGCGCGACTAATGAAAAACTGTTTTTT
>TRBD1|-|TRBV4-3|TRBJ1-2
CASSQDRGTTPYGYTF
TGCGCCAGCAGCCAGGACAGGGGGACAACTCCCTATGGCTACACCTTC
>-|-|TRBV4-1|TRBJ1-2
CASSREHTSNYGYTF
TGCGCCAGCAGCAGGGAACACACCTCTAACTATGGCTACACCTTC
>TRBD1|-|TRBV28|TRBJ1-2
CASTRRQGAFGYTF
TGTGCCAGCACAAGACGACAGGGGGCATTTGGCTACACCTTC
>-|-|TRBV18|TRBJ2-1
CASSPPIGSSNNEQFF
TGTGCCAGCTCACCACCGATCGGGAGTTCGAACAATGAGCAGTTCTTC
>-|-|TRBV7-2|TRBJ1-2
CASSLDSTNYGYTF
TGTGCCAGCAGCTTAGATTCCACCAACTATGGCTACACCTTC
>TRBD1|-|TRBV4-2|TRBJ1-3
CASSQDRDSYSGNTIYF
TGTGCCAGCAGCCAAGATCGGGACAGCTACTCTGGAAACACCATATATTTT
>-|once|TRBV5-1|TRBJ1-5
CASSLVGDSNQPQHF
TGCGCCAGCAGCTTGGTAGGGGATAGCAATCAGCCCCAGCATTTT
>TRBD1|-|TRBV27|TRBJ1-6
CASSLIQGGSPLHF
TGTGCCAGCAGTTTAATACAGGGGGGTTCACCCCTCCACTTT
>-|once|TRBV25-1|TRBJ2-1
CASSEGGFQIYNEQFF
TGTGCCAGCAGTGAGGGCGGGTTCCAGATCTACAATGAGCAGTTCTTC
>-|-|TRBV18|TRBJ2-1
CASSHGSSYNEQFF
TGTGCCAGCTCACACGGGAGCTCCTACAATGAGCAGTTCTTC
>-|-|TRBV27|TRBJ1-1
CASSKYTGTNTEAFF
TGTGCCAGCAGTAAGTATACAGGGACTAACACTGAAGCTTTCTTT
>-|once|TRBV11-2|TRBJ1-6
CASSPGGESPLHF
TGTGCCAGCAGCCCGGGAGGCGAGTCACCCCTCCACTTT
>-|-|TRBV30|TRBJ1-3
CAWSSMLGTPGATGNTIYF
TGTGCCTGGAGTTCGATGTTGGGCACCCCGGGTGCAACTGGAAACACCATATATTTT